These 20 T cell receptor beta chains originate from one sample sequenced in a study of blood T cell repertoires in COVID-19. Here immunoSEQ multiplex PCR was the method, and the copy in TCRdb shows in-frame clones only, minus some. The sample records hundreds of thousands of clones, just over 85% being singletons. Sample: peripheral blood. Receptor source: a man over 45 with COVID-19, enrolled during active disease.

The gene calls are TRBV18 and TRBJ2-5; D is possibly TRBD2 (5 bases). CDR1 and CDR2 from the germline V gene are KGHSH and LQKENI. Deletions cut 1 base from V and 1 base from J, with 10 bases between. This CDR3 contains 15 residues. CDR3 sequence (DNA): TGTGCCAGCTCACCACGGAGGCAGCCCCAAGAGACCCAGTACTTC. It is translated as CASSPRRQPQETQYF.

The genes are TRBV6-5 and TRBJ2-5; 8 nucleotides match TRBD1. The germline V gene encodes CDR1 MNHEY and CDR2 SVGAGI. V shed 0 bases, J shed 5 bases, and the junction held 5 bases outside the gene matches. This CDR3 is 15 amino acids long. CDR3 sequence: CASSYSQGARETQYF. The CDR3 DNA reads as TGTGCCAGCAGTTACTCCCAGGGGGCCAGGGAGACCCAGTACTTC.

This clone was seen a single time. This chain uses TRBV5-1 with TRBJ2-1, with TRBD2 matching 11 bases. Germline loops: CDR1 SGHRS, CDR2 YFSETQ. The CDR3 extends over 19 amino acids. With 4 bases clipped from V and 2 bases from J, the junction kept 14 bases outside the gene matches. CDR3 sequence reads: CASSNTGVASGRPYNEQFF. The CDR3 DNA is TGCGCCAGCAGCAATACAGGGGTGGCTAGCGGGAGGCCCTACAATGAGCAGTTCTTC.

The chain joins TRBV30 to TRBJ1-6, with D tentatively TRBD1 (5 bases). This CDR3 has 15 amino acids. Deletions cut 1 base from V and 4 bases from J, with 11 bases between. Germline loops: CDR1 GTSNPN, CDR2 SVGIG (reference sequence). This CDR3 reads CAWSDQGLYNSPLHF. The CDR3, as DNA: TGTGCCTGGAGTGACCAGGGCCTTTATAATTCACCCCTCCACTTT.

The chain uses TRBV6-5 and TRBJ2-5; D is perhaps TRBD1 (6 bases). In germline, CDR1 is MNHEY, CDR2 SVGAGI. The CDR3 runs 13 residues. Trimming cost V 7 bases and J 5 bases, with 14 bases left between them. The CDR3 spells CASTRQARETQYF. The DNA for the CDR3 is TGTGCCAGCACTCGACAGGCTCGGGAGACCCAGTACTTC.

Note on this clone: Additional DNA sequences in this sample encode the identical CDR3. The rearrangement uses TRBV5-1 and TRBJ2-1; 9 bases agree with TRBD2. With V trimmed by 0 bases and J by 4 bases, 2 bases remained unmatched. This CDR3 is 15 amino acids long. Per germline, CDR1 SGHRS and CDR2 YFSETQ. CDR3 nucleotide sequence: TGCGCCAGCAGCTTGGATAGCGGGAGTTACAATGAGCAGTTCTTC. Translating it yields CASSLDSGSYNEQFF.

The CDR3 protein is CASSAATNEKLFF. CDR3 in DNA: TGCGCCAGCAGTGCCGCGACTAATGAAAAACTGTTTTTT. The chain recombines TRBV10-1 with TRBJ1-4; D is ambiguous. From germline, CDR1 is WNHNN and CDR2 SYGVQD (reference sequence). Trimming cost V 4 bases and J 2 bases, with 5 bases left between them. This CDR3 comprises 13 residues.

The chain carries TRBV15 and TRBJ2-1; TRBD2 matches 13 bases. V shed 3 bases, J shed 5 bases, and the junction held 16 bases outside the gene matches. The V gene's germline CDR1 is LNHNV and CDR2 YYDKDF (reference sequence). This CDR3 has 20 amino acids. The CDR3 DNA reads as TGTGCCACCAGCAGGCCGGGGTTCACTAGCGGGGGGGCCTACCACAATGAGCAGTTCTTC. This translates into CATSRPGFTSGGAYHNEQFF.

The chain has TRBV7-9 and TRBJ2-1, with a possible D match to TRBD2 (5 bases). V was pared by 1 base and J by 8 bases, with 15 bases between. CDR1 is SEHNR, CDR2 FQNEAQ, per germline (reference sequence). This CDR3 contains 15 residues. The CDR3 nucleotides read TGTGCCAGCAGCTTAGACCTACAGCGGAGACATGAGCAGTTCTTC. Translation: CASSLDLQRRHEQFF.

The chain couples TRBV29-1 to TRBJ2-7; D unclear. Per germline, CDR1 SQVTM and CDR2 ANQGSEA. Trimming stripped 4 bases from V and 0 bases from J, with 7 bases between. The CDR3 runs to 12 residues. As DNA, the CDR3 is TGCAGCGTTGTGTGGAGCTCCTACGAGCAGTACTTC. Residues: CSVVWSSYEQYF.

This clone was counted a few times. V is TRBV6-5 and J is TRBJ2-7, with D perhaps TRBD1 (6 bases). Trimming removed 2 bases at V and 0 bases at J, with 8 bases between. This CDR3 has 14 residues. The V gene's germline CDR1 is MNHEY and CDR2 SVGAGI. The CDR3 nucleotides read TGTGCCAGCAGTTACACAGGGAGCTCCTACGAGCAGTACTTC. Translation gives CASSYTGSSYEQYF.

The chain couples TRBV5-6 to TRBJ2-3, with D perhaps matching TRBD2 (6 bases). The CDR3 covers 14 residues. V shed 2 bases and J shed 1 base, with 8 bases lying between them. CDR1 is SGHDT and CDR2 is YYEEEE in the germline V gene. CDR3 loop: CASSFQRGTDTQYF. The CDR3 coding sequence is TGTGCCAGCAGCTTCCAGCGGGGCACAGATACGCAGTATTTT.

J is TRBJ2-2 and V is TRBV19; possibly TRBD2 for D (5 bases). The germline gives CDR1 LNHDA, CDR2 SQIVND (reference sequence). The CDR3 sequence is 16 residues long. Trimming left V 7 bases short and J 3 bases short, with 18 bases between. DNA of the CDR3: TGTGCCAGTATCCCTCGGGGTCCCCTTGACACCGGGGAGCTGTTTTTT. As protein: CASIPRGPLDTGELFF.

The gene calls are TRBV20-1 and TRBJ1-2; 10 bases map to TRBD1. The germline gives CDR1 DFQATT, CDR2 SNEGSKA (reference sequence). The J segment lost 1 base and the V segment lost 3 bases, leaving 8 bases of the junction unmatched. The CDR3 totals 16 residues. The CDR3 DNA reads as TGCAGTGCTAGTAAGGGACAGGGGACGAGTAACTATGGCTACACCTTC. It translates to CSASKGQGTSNYGYTF.

V is TRBV6-5 and J is TRBJ2-7; possible D gene TRBD2, 5 bases. Germline CDR1 is MNHEY and CDR2 is SVGAGI. The germline V and J ends were trimmed by 4 bases and 4 bases, with 11 bases remaining between them. The CDR3 consists of 13 residues. For the CDR3, the DNA is TGTGCCAGCAGTTCTAGGCGGGCATACGAGCAGTACTTC. Protein: CASSSRRAYEQYF.

The chain links TRBV30 to TRBJ2-7, with TRBD1 as a possible D gene (6 bases). CDR1 GTSNPN and CDR2 SVGIG come from the germline V gene (reference sequence). This CDR3 contains 14 residues. V gave up 7 bases and J gave up 2 bases, with 18 bases separating them. The DNA of the CDR3 is TGTGCCTCCAGGCGTCCAGGGGCGACCTACGAGCAGTACTTC. This gives the protein CASRRPGATYEQYF.

The V call is TRBV6-4, the J call TRBJ2-1; TRBD1 is a possible D gene (5 bases). Germline assignment: CDR1 MRHNA and CDR2 SNTAGT. The germline V and J ends were trimmed by 4 bases and 8 bases, with 15 bases remaining between them. This CDR3 spans 14 amino acids. The chain's CDR3 is CASSAVRDSDEQFF. CDR3 in DNA: TGTGCCAGCAGTGCGGTCAGGGATTCCGATGAGCAGTTCTTC.

The chain employs TRBV4-1 and TRBJ1-5; D may be TRBD1 (5 bases). This CDR3 spans 21 amino acids. Germline V gives CDR1 MGHRA, CDR2 YSYEKL. Trimming took off 0 bases at V and 1 base at J, with 25 bases between the two ends. CDR3 in amino acids: CASSQDESRHLREGSNQPQHF. CDR3 DNA sequence: TGCGCCAGCAGCCAAGACGAGAGCCGTCATCTCAGGGAGGGGAGCAATCAGCCCCAGCATTTT.

The CDR3 sequence is CASSQGDRALGTDTQYF. The CDR3 DNA sequence: TGCGCCAGCAGCCAAGGGGACAGGGCTCTGGGCACAGATACGCAGTATTTT. The chain links TRBV4-1 to TRBJ2-3; 9 bases align to TRBD1. Looked up from germline, CDR1 is MGHRA and CDR2 is YSYEKL. After removal of 1 base from V and 1 base from J, the junction contained 6 bases not matched to a gene. The CDR3 is 17 amino acids.

This chain links TRBV2 with TRBJ1-4; 8 bases line up with TRBD1. This CDR3 region has 14 residues. Germline V gene lookup returns CDR1 SNHLY and CDR2 FYNNEI. Trimming at V came to 8 bases and at J to 4 bases, leaving 6 bases not matched to a gene. CDR3 loop: CASCYRGDNEKLFF. In DNA, the CDR3 is TGTGCCAGCTGTTACAGGGGGGATAATGAAAAACTGTTTTTT.